This entry describes one TCR beta chain. Sequencing was performed with immunoSEQ multiplex PCR; in TCRdb, only in-frame clones are kept and a portion is missing. The sample has 200,000 to 300,000 clones, about four fifths seen once; the top ten hold more than 4%. The CDR3 extends over 14 amino acids. CDR1 and CDR2 from the germline V gene are SGHDN and FVKESK. V was clipped by 3 bases and J by 8 bases, with 16 bases between them. This sample was included in a study of blood T cell repertoires in COVID-19. The chain carries TRBV14 and TRBJ1-2; D may be TRBD1 (6 bases). The sequencing sample was made of peripheral blood. The origin of this receptor is a middle-aged man with acute or convalescent COVID-19. The CDR3 DNA follows: TGTGCCAGCAGCCATGGGGGATTTGGGGGCGGCTACACCTTC. The encoded protein is CASSHGGFGGGYTF.